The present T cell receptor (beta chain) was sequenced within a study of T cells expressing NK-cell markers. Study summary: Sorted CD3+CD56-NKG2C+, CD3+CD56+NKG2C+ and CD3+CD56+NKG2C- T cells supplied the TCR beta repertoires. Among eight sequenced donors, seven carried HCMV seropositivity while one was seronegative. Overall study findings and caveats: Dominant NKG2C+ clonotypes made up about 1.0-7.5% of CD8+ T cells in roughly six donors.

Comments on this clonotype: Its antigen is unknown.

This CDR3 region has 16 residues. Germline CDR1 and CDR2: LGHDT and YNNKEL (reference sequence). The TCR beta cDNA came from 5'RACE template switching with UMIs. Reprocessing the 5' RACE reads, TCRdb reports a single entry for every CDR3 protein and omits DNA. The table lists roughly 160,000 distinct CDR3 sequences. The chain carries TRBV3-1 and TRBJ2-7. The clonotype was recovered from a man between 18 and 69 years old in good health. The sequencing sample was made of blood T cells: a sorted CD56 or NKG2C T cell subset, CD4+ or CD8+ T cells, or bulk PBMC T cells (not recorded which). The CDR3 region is CASSQEPLWITYEQYF.